The rows below give T cell receptor beta chains drawn from one sample of a study of T cells after yellow fever vaccination. TCRdb reprocessed the 5' RACE reads with MiXCR, giving one entry per CDR3 protein. Seen here are approximately 580,000 distinct CDR3 sequences, around 16% observed once, and the top ten hold 15% to 20%. Sequenced material: PBMCs, taken 5 days after the first yellow fever vaccination. The receptors here all came from a man between 18 and 29 years old who received the YFV17D yellow fever vaccine. Both conserved end residues are part of each CDR3. Each record gives: clone size, D gene, J gene, V gene, CDR3 DNA, CDR3 protein. D genes are given only for firm matches. Rows give clone size only sometimes, using once, few, many, or a class for an expanded clone.

NA | TRBD1 | TRBJ2-7 | TRBV20-1 | TGCAGTGCTAGGCCGGGACAGGTGACGGAAGGGCAGTACTTC | CSARPGQVTEGQYF
many | NA | TRBJ2-4 | TRBV20-1 | TGCAGTGCTGGGGAGTTACTAGGGACTCTCTACATTCAGTACTTC | CSAGELLGTLYIQYF
few | NA | TRBJ2-7 | TRBV6-6 | TGTGCCAGCAGTAAACAGGAAACCTACGAGCAGTACTTC | CASSKQETYEQYF
few | TRBD1 | TRBJ2-7 | TRBV20-1 | TGCAGTGCCAAAGCCACATCGGGACAGGGACTGTACGAGCAGTACTTC | CSAKATSGQGLYEQYF
NA | TRBD1 | TRBJ1-2 | TRBV5-1 | TGCGCCAGCAGCAAGACAGGGAATGGCTACACCTTC | CASSKTGNGYTF
NA | NA | TRBJ2-1 | TRBV11-3 | TGTGCCAGCAGCTTAGGACTCTCCGGTGAGCAGTTCTTC | CASSLGLSGEQFF
NA | NA | TRBJ1-6 | TRBV12-3/TRBV12-4 | TGTGCCAGCAGTAGGCGGGGCACAGACAGAACCCTCCACTTT | CASSRRGTDRTLHF
few | NA | TRBJ2-7 | TRBV4-3 | TGCGCCAGCAGCCAAGATCTTCTACCCTCGGATCCCAAGTGGGAGCAGTACTTC | CASSQDLLPSDPKWEQYF
NA | NA | TRBJ2-3 | TRBV6-1 | TGTGCCAGCGTGGGTCGGAGGACGTCCGATACGCAGTATTTT | CASVGRRTSDTQYF
NA | NA | TRBJ2-4 | TRBV5-6 | TGTGCCAGCAGCCTTATAAGGGGGGGAGCCAAAAACATTCAGTACTTC | CASSLIRGGAKNIQYF
NA | TRBD1 | TRBJ2-5 | TRBV6-2/TRBV6-3 | TGTGCCAGCACAACCCGGACAGGTGACAGGACCCAGTACTTC | CASTTRTGDRTQYF
few | TRBD1 | TRBJ1-2 | TRBV7-9 | TGTGCCAGCAGCATCACCGGGACAGACTTCAACTATGGCTACACCTTC | CASSITGTDFNYGYTF
few | NA | TRBJ1-2 | TRBV20-1 | TGCAGTGCTTCCGATGACCAGTGGGCCTATGGCTACACCTTC | CSASDDQWAYGYTF
NA | NA | TRBJ2-7 | TRBV5-8 | TGTGCCAGCGCTAAAGGGAACTTCTACGAGCAGTACTTC | CASAKGNFYEQYF
many | TRBD1 | TRBJ1-6 | TRBV12-3/TRBV12-4 | TGTGCCAGCAGGACAGGGGGTTATTCACCCCTCCACTTT | CASRTGGYSPLHF
few | TRBD1 | TRBJ2-1 | TRBV14 | TGTGCCAGCAGGCCCGATTCATACAGGGGGAAGGCCATTGAGCAGTTCTTC | CASRPDSYRGKAIEQFF
few | TRBD1 | TRBJ1-2 | TRBV24-1 | TGTGCCACCAGTGATTTGCACCCAGGGGGCTGTGGCTACACCTTC | CATSDLHPGGCGYTF
NA | NA | TRBJ2-1 | TRBV11-2 | TGTGCCAGCAGCTTAGATGCTGGATTCTACAATGAGCAGTTCTTC | CASSLDAGFYNEQFF
few | TRBD2 | TRBJ2-2 | TRBV7-6 | TGTGCCAGCAGCTTAGTTTCCGGGACTAGCATCGTGACCGGGGAGCTGTTTTTT | CASSLVSGTSIVTGELFF
NA | TRBD2 | TRBJ2-3 | TRBV11-2 | TGTGCCAGCAGCTTAGGAACCCCTAGCGGATACACAGATACGCAGTATTTT | CASSLGTPSGYTDTQYF
NA | TRBD1 | TRBJ2-1 | TRBV6-4 | TGTGCCAGCAGTGAGGGACAGGGTTCCTACAATGAGCAGTTCTTC | CASSEGQGSYNEQFF
few | NA | TRBJ2-3 | TRBV7-8 | TGTGCCAGCAGCTCCTTATTCACTGATACGCAGTATTTT | CASSSLFTDTQYF
few | NA | TRBJ1-6 | TRBV7-9 | TGTGCCAGCAGCTCTTATACGACAGAAAATTCACCCCTCCACTTT | CASSSYTTENSPLHF
few | TRBD1 | TRBJ2-2 | TRBV15 | TGTGCCACCAGCAGAGATAATGCAGCGCAGGGGGACACCGGGGAGCTGTTTTTT | CATSRDNAAQGDTGELFF
many | NA | TRBJ2-1 | TRBV4-2 | TGTGCCAGCAGCCTAGCGCCGAACAATGAGCAGTTCTTC | CASSLAPNNEQFF
NA | TRBD1 | TRBJ1-2 | TRBV6-1 | TGTGCCAGCAGGGACGGACAGGGTCATGGCTACACCTTC | CASRDGQGHGYTF
NA | NA | TRBJ2-2 | TRBV4-3 | TGCGCCAGCAGCCAAGGTTCCCTCGGGACCGGGGAGCTGTTTTTT | CASSQGSLGTGELFF
NA | TRBD2 | TRBJ2-7 | TRBV20-1 | TGCAGTGCTAAAGGGACTAGCCGAACCTACGAGCAGTACTTC | CSAKGTSRTYEQYF
few | NA | TRBJ1-1 | TRBV7-9 | TGTGCCAGCAGCCCCTCGCAGGTGTGGGGCACTGAAGCTTTCTTT | CASSPSQVWGTEAFF
many | NA | TRBJ1-1 | TRBV5-4 | TGTGCCAGCAGCTTGGGGGGGTCCGGCCGGGCTTTCTTT | CASSLGGSGRAFF
few | NA | TRBJ2-3 | TRBV11-2 | TGTGCCAGCAGCTTAGCGGGACACAATATAGATACGCAGTATTTT | CASSLAGHNIDTQYF
NA | TRBD1 | TRBJ1-2 | TRBV9 | TGTGCCAGCAGCGTAAGCCCGGCCAGGGGGCTATCTAACTATGGCTACACCTTC | CASSVSPARGLSNYGYTF
NA | TRBD2 | TRBJ2-3 | TRBV29-1 | TGCAGCGGCGGGGGGCGCCTCTCAGATACGCAGTATTTT | CSGGGRLSDTQYF
few | TRBD2 | TRBJ2-1 | TRBV7-2 | TGTGCCAGCAGTCGAAGTAGCGGGGGGGTAGACAATGAGCAGTTCTTC | CASSRSSGGVDNEQFF
NA | NA | TRBJ2-1 | TRBV4-3 | TGCGCCAGCAGCCAAGACGAGGAAAGTTACAATGAGCAGTTCTTC | CASSQDEESYNEQFF
NA | NA | TRBJ2-2 | TRBV5-4 | TGTGCCAGCAGCTTGGGCGGGGAAAACACCGGGGAGCTGTTTTTT | CASSLGGENTGELFF
NA | NA | TRBJ1-6 | TRBV5-1 | TGCGCCAGCAGCTTGGTCCCGCAGGGGTTGGGTTCACCCCTCCACTTT | CASSLVPQGLGSPLHF
NA | NA | TRBJ2-7 | TRBV11-2 | TGTGCCAGCAGCCATACGGACTGGTCCTACGAGCAGTACTTC | CASSHTDWSYEQYF
NA | TRBD2 | TRBJ2-1 | TRBV12-3/TRBV12-4 | TGTGCCAGCAGTATCGACCGCGGGGGGGGCAATGAGCAGTTCTTC | CASSIDRGGGNEQFF
few | NA | TRBJ1-5 | TRBV4-2 | TGTGCCAGCAGTCATGACTGGAAAGATAGCAATCAGCCCCAGCATTTT | CASSHDWKDSNQPQHF
many | NA | TRBJ1-1 | TRBV12-3/TRBV12-4 | TGTGCCAGCAGTTTTTACCAGGGCCAGACTGAAGCTTTCTTT | CASSFYQGQTEAFF
few | NA | TRBJ1-2 | TRBV19 | TGTGCCAGTAGTATTTTCGACAGAGCTAACTATGGCTACACCTTC | CASSIFDRANYGYTF